The clone carrying this T cell receptor beta chain was observed a handful of times. Its target is unknown. The CDR3 runs 16 residues. The junction had 3 bases not matched to a gene; V was cut back by 0 bases and J by 0 bases. Germline CDR1 SGHNT, CDR2 YYREEE (reference sequence). This entry belongs to a study of shared clonotypes between healthy human individuals. Study outcomes and limitations: Estimated richness was generally greater in naive than memory subsets. When compared with the clonotypes that were shared by all four sorted-subset donors, the non-shared clonotypes turned out to have lower generation probabilities. Sequencing depth was predicted to influence how clonotypes are shared among donors.

For every subset, genomic DNA was evenly distributed across several immunoSEQ plates. Clones were read by immunoSEQ multiplex PCR, and TCRdb kept only the in-frame ones, dropping some. The sample lists roughly 2.6 million clones; approximately 94% were seen once. The sample taken for sequencing was naive CD4+ T cells sorted from blood. Noted subset: CD45RA+ positively selected. The V gene is TRBV5-4, the J gene TRBJ1-1; TRBD1 agrees at 9 bases. This clonotype originated in a man in his late teens or twenties in good health. CDR3: CASSLAGTGMNTEAFF. The CDR3 DNA follows: TGTGCCAGCAGCTTGGCCGGGACAGGGATGAACACTGAAGCTTTCTTT.